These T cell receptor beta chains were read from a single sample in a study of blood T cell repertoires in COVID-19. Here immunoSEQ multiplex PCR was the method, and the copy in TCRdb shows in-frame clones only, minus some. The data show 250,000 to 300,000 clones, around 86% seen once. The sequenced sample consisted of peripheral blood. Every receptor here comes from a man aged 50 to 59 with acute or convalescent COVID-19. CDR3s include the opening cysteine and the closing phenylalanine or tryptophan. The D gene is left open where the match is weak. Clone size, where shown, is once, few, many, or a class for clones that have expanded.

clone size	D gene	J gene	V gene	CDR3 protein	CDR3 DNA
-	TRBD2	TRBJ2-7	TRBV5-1	CASSLRVSGGSYEQYF	TGCGCCAGCAGCTTGAGGGTTAGCGGGGGGTCCTACGAGCAGTACTTC
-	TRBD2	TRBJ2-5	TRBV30	CAWENGGALETQYF	TGTGCCTGGGAAAACGGGGGGGCTTTGGAGACCCAGTACTTC
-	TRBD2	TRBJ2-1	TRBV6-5	CASSLLLAGSYNEQFF	TGTGCCAGCAGTTTACTCCTAGCGGGGTCCTACAATGAGCAGTTCTTC
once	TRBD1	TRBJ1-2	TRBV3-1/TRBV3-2	CASSQPQGDLLLYGYTF	TGTGCCAGCAGCCAACCCCAGGGGGATCTACTCCTCTATGGCTACACCTTC
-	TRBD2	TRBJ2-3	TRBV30	CAWKLAGTTDTQYF	TGTGCCTGGAAACTAGCGGGGACCACAGATACGCAGTATTTT
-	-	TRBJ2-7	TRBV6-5	CASSSPGTYEQYF	TGTGCCAGCAGTTCCCCGGGGACCTACGAGCAGTACTTC
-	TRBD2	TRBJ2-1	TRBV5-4	CASSLVGTRGYNEQFF	TGTGCCAGCAGCTTGGTAGGGACTAGGGGCTACAATGAGCAGTTCTTC
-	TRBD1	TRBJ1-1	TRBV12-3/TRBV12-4	CASRITGGVTFF	TGTGCCAGCAGGATAACAGGGGGCGTCACTTTCTTT
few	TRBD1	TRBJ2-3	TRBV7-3	CASSPTGTGADTQYF	TGTGCCAGCAGCCCTACCGGGACAGGAGCAGATACGCAGTATTTT
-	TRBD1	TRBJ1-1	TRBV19	CASSIGERGGGRWKAFF	TGTGCCAGTAGTATAGGGGAGAGAGGAGGGGGCCGATGGAAAGCTTTCTTT
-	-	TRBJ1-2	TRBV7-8	CASSSDSRNYGYTF	TGTGCCAGCAGCTCGGACAGTCGGAACTATGGCTACACCTTC
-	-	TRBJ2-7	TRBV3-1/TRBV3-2	CASSQGFRGVYEQYF	TGTGCCAGCAGCCAAGGTTTTCGCGGGGTCTACGAGCAGTACTTC
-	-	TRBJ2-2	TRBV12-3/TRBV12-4	CASRQWAGELFF	TGTGCCAGCAGACAGTGGGCCGGGGAGCTGTTTTTT
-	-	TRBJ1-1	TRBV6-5	CASKTVMNTEAFF	TGTGCCAGCAAAACAGTTATGAACACTGAAGCTTTCTTT
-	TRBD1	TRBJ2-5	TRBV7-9	CASSLGYEGAETQYF	TGTGCCAGCAGCTTAGGATATGAGGGGGCCGAGACCCAGTACTTC
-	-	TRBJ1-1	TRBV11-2	CASSLVTGQMNTEAFF	TGTGCCAGCAGCTTAGTCACAGGGCAAATGAACACTGAAGCTTTCTTT
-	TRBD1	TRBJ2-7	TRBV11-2	CASSATTGEQYF	TGTGCCAGCAGCGCAACGACAGGGGAGCAGTACTTC
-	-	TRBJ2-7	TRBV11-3	CASAPGSGAYEQYF	TGTGCCAGCGCCCCGGGGTCAGGGGCCTACGAGCAGTACTTC
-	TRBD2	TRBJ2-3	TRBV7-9	CASSLWWGGRTDTQYF	TGTGCCAGCAGCTTATGGTGGGGGGGACGCACAGATACGCAGTATTTT
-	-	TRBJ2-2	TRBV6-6	CASTASSTGELFF	TGTGCCAGCACCGCTAGTAGCACCGGGGAGCTGTTTTTT
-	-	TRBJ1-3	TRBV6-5	CASSRDSSGNTIYF	TGTGCCAGCAGTCGCGACAGCTCTGGAAACACCATATATTTT
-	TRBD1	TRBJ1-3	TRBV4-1	CASSQQTGYSGNTIYF	TGCGCCAGCAGCCAGCAGACAGGGTACTCTGGAAACACCATATATTTT
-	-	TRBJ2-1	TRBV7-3	CASGRTGREQFF	TGTGCCAGCGGACGTACAGGGAGAGAGCAGTTCTTC
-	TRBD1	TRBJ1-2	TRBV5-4	CASSSPGQPNGYTF	TGTGCCAGCAGCTCCCCGGGACAGCCCAATGGCTACACCTTC
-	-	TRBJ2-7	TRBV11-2	CASSDDWSYEQYF	TGTGCCAGCAGCGATGACTGGTCCTACGAGCAGTACTTC
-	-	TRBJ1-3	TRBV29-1	CSVVSPSDSSGNTIYF	TGCAGCGTTGTTTCGCCCTCCGACAGCTCTGGAAACACCATATATTTT
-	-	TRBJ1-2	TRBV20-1	CSARDRVGYTF	TGCAGTGCTAGAGATCGGGTTGGCTACACCTTC
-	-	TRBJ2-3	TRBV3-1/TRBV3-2	CASSLSRGTQYF	TGTGCCAGCAGCCTTTCTAGGGGTACGCAGTATTTT